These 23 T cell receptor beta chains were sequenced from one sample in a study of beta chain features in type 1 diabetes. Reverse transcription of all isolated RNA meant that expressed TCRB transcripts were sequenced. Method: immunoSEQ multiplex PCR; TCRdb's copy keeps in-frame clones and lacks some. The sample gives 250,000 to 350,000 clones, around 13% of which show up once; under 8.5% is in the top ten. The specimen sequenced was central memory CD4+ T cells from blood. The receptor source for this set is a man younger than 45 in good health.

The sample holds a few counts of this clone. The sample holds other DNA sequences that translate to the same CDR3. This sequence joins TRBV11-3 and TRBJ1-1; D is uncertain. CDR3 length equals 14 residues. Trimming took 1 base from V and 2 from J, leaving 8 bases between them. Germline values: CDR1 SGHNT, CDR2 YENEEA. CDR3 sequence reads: CASSLGRGNTEAFF. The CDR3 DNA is TGTGCCAGCAGCTTAGGTCGGGGAAACACTGAAGCTTTCTTT.

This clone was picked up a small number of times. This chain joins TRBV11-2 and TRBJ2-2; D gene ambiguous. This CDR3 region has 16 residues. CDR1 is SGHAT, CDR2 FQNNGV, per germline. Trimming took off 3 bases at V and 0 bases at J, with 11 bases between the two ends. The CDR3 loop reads CASSFKHHSNTGELFF. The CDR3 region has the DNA TGTGCCAGCAGCTTTAAACATCACTCGAACACCGGGGAGCTGTTTTTT.

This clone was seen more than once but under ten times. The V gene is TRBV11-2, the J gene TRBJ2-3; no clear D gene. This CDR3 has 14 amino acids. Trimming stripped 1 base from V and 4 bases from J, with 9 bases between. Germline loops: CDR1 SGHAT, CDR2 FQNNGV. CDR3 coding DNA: TGTGCCAGCAGCTTAGCGTATGGTTCAGATACGCAGTATTTT. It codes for CASSLAYGSDTQYF.

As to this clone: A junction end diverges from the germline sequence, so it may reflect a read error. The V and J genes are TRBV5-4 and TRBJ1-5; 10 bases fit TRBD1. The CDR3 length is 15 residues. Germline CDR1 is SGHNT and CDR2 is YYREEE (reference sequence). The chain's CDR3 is CASSQETGGGQPQHF. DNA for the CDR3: TGCGCCAGCAGCCAAGAGACAGGGGGCGGGCAGCCCCAGCATTTT.

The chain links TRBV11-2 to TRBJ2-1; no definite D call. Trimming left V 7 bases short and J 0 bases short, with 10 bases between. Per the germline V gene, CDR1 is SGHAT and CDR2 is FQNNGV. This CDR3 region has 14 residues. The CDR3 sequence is CASTGGSSYNEQFF. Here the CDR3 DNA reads TGTGCCAGCACAGGCGGTAGCTCCTACAATGAGCAGTTCTTC.

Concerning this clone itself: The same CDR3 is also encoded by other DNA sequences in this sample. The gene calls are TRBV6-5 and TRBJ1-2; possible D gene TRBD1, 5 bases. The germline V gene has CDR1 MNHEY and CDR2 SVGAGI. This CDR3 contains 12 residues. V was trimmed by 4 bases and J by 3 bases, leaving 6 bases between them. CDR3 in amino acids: CASSSGDYGYTF. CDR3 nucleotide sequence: TGTGCCAGCAGTTCGGGGGACTATGGCTACACCTTC.

The CDR3 is CASSDEFGANVLTF. The CDR3 bases are TGTGCCAGCAGTGACGAGTTTGGGGCCAACGTCCTGACTTTC. This sequence joins TRBV2 and TRBJ2-6; D not resolved. The germline V gene has CDR1 SNHLY and CDR2 FYNNEI. V lost 3 bases to trimming and J lost 3 bases, with 6 bases between them. This CDR3 is built from 14 residues. The whole variable domain, filled in from reference TRBV2 and TRBJ2-6, reads EPEVTQTPSHQVTQMGQEVILRCVPISNHLYFYWYRQILGQKVEFLVSFYNNEISEKSEIFDDQFSVERPDGSNFTLKIRSTKLEDSAMYFCASSDEFGANVLTFGAGSRLTVL.

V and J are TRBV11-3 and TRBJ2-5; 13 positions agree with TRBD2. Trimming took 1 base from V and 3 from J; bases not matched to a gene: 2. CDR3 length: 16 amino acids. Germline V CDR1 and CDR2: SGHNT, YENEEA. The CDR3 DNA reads TGTGCCAGCAGCTTAGTAGGGACTAGCGGGAAAGAGACCCAGTACTTC. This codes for CASSLVGTSGKETQYF.

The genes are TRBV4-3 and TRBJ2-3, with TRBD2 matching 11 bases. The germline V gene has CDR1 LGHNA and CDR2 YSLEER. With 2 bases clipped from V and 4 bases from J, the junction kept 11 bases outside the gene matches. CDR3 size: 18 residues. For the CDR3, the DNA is TGCGCCAGCAGCCAATTCATATTAGCGGGAGGGAGAGCAGATACGCAGTATTTT. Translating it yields CASSQFILAGGRADTQYF.

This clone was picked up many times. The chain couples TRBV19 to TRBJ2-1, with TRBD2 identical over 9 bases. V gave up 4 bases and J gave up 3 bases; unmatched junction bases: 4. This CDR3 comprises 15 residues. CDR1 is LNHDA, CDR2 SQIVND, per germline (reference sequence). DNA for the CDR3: TGTGCCAGTAGTAGCAGACTAGCGGTCTACAATGAGCAGTTCTTC. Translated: CASSSRLAVYNEQFF.

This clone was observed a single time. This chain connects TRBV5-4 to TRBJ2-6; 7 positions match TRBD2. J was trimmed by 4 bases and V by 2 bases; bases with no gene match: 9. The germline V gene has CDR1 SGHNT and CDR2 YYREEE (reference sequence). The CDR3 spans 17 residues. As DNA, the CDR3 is TGTGCCAGCAGCTTAGCGCGGGCGGGAGTCGGGGCCAACGTCCTGACTTTC. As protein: CASSLARAGVGANVLTF.

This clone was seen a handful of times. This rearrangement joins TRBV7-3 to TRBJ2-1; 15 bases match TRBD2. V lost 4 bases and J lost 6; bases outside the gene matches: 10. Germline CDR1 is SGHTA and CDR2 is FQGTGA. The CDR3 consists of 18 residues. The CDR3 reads CASSSVGLAGGPGNEQFF. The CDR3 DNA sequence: TGTGCCAGCAGCTCCGTCGGACTAGCGGGAGGGCCGGGCAATGAGCAGTTCTTC.

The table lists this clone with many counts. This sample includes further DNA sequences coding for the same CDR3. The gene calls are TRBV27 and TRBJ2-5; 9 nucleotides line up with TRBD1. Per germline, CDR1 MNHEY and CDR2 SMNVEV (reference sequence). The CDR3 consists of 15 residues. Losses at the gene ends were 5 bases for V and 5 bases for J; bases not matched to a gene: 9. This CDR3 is CASSPGTGKWETQYF. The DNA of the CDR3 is TGTGCCAGCAGTCCGGGGACAGGGAAGTGGGAGACCCAGTACTTC.

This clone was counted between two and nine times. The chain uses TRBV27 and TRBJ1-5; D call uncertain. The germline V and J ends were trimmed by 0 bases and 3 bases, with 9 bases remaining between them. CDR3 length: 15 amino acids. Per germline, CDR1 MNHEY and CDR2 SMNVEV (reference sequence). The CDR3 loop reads CASSLSPGFNQPQHF. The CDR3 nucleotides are TGTGCCAGCAGTTTATCGCCTGGTTTCAATCAGCCCCAGCATTTT.

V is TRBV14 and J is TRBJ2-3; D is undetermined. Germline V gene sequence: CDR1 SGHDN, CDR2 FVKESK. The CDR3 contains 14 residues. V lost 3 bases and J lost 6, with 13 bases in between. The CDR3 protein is CASSHTRDPDTQYF. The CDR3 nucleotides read TGTGCCAGCAGCCACACTCGAGACCCGGATACGCAGTATTTT.

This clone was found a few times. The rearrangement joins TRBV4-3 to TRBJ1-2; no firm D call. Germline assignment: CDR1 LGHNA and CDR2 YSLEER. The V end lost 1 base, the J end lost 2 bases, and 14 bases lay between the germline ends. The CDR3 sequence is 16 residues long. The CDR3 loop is CASSQVGVGRNYGYTF. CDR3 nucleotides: TGCGCCAGCAGCCAAGTCGGGGTAGGAAGGAACTATGGCTACACCTTC.

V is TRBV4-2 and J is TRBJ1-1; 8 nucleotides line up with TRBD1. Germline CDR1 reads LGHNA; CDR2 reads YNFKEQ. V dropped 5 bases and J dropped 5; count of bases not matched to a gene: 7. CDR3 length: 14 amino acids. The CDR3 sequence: CASSFSRGRTEAFF. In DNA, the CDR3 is TGTGCCAGCAGCTTTTCCAGGGGGCGGACTGAAGCTTTCTTT.

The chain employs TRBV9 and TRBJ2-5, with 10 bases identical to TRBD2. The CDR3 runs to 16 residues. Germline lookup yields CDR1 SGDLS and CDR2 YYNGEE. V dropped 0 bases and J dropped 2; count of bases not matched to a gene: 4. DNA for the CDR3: TGTGCCAGCAGCGTAGTTCCAGCGGGAGGGCAAGAGACCCAGTACTTC. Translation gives CASSVVPAGGQETQYF.

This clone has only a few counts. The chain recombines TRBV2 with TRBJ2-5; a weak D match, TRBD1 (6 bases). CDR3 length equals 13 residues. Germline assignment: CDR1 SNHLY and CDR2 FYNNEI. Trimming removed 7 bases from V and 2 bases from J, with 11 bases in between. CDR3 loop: CASKRTAQETQYF. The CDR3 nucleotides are TGTGCCAGCAAGAGGACAGCACAAGAGACCCAGTACTTC. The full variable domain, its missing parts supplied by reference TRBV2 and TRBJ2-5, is EPEVTQTPSHQVTQMGQEVILRCVPISNHLYFYWYRQILGQKVEFLVSFYNNEISEKSEIFDDQFSVERPDGSNFTLKIRSTKLEDSAMYFCASKRTAQETQYFGPGTRLLVL.

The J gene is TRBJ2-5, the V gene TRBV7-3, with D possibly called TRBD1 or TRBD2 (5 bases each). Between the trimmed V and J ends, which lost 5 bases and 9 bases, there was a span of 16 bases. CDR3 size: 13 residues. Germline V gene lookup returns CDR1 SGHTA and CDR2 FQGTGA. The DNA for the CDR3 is TGTGCCAGCAGCCGGGGCTTTCCGGTGGCCCAGTACTTC. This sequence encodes CASSRGFPVAQYF.

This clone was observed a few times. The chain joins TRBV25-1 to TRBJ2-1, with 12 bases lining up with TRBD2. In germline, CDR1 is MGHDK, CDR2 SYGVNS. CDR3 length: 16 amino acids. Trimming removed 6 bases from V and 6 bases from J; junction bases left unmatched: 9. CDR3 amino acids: CASRRPLAGGRNEQFF. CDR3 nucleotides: TGTGCCAGCAGGAGACCCCTAGCGGGAGGGCGCAATGAGCAGTTCTTC.

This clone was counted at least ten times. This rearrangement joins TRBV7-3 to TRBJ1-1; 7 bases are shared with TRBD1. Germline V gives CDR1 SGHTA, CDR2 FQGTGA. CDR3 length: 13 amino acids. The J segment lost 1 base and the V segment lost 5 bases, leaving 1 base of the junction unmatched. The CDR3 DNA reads TGTGCCAGCAGCAGACAGGGGAACACTGAAGCTTTCTTT. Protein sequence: CASSRQGNTEAFF.

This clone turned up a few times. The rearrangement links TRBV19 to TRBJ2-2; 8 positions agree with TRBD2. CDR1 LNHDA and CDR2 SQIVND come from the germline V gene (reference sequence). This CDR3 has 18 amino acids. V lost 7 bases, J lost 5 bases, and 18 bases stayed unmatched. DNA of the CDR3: TGTGCCAGTACGGACCCGGGACTAGAATTCGAGGTGACCGGGGAGCTGTTTTTT. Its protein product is CASTDPGLEFEVTGELFF.